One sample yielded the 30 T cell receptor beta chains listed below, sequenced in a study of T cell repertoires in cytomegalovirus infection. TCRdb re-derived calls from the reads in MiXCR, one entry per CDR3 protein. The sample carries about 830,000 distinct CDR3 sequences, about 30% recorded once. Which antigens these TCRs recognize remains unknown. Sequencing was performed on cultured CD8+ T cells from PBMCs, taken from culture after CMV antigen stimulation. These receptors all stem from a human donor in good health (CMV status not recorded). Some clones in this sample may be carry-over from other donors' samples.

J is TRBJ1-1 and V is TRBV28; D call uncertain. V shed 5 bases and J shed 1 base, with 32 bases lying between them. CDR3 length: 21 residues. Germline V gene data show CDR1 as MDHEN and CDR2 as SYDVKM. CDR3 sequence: CASSTSQLAIGPRVKNTEAFF. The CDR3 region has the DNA TGTGCCAGCAGTACATCCCAGCTAGCTATCGGCCCCCGAGTCAAGAACACTGAAGCTTTCTTT.

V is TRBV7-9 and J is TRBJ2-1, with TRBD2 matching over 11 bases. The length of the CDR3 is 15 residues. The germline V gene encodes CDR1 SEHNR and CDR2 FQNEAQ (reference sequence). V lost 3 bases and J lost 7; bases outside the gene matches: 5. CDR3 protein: CASSLALAGGNEQFF. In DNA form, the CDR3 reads TGTGCCAGCAGCTTGGCATTAGCGGGGGGGAATGAGCAGTTCTTC.

The CDR3 DNA follows: TGTGCCAGCAGTCCAGGTATCGGGGCGCGTGAGCAGTTCTTC. Protein product: CASSPGIGAREQFF. This chain joins TRBV6-5 and TRBJ2-1; D tentatively reads TRBD1 or TRBD2 (5 bases each). Between the trimmed V and J ends, which lost 5 bases and 9 bases, there was a span of 17 bases. Germline V CDR1 and CDR2: MNHEY, SVGAGI. The CDR3 spans 14 residues.

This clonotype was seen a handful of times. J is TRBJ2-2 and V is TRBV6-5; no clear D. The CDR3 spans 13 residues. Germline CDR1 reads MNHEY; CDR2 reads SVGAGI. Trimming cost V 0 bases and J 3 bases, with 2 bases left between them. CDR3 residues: CASSYSHTGELFF. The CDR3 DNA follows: TGTGCCAGCAGTTACTCCCACACCGGGGAGCTGTTTTTT.

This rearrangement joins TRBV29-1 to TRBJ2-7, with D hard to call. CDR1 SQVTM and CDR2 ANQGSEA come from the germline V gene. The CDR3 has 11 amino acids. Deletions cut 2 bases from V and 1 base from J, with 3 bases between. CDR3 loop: CSVELSYEQYF. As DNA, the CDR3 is TGCAGCGTTGAACTTTCCTACGAGCAGTACTTC.

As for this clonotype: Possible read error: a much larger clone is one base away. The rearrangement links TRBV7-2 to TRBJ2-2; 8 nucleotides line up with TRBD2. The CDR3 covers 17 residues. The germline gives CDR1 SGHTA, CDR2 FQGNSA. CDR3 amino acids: CANSSPLVIAGSGELFF. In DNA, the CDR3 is TGTGCCAACAGCTCCCCCCTGGTGATAGCGGGGTCCGGGGAGCTGTTTTTT.

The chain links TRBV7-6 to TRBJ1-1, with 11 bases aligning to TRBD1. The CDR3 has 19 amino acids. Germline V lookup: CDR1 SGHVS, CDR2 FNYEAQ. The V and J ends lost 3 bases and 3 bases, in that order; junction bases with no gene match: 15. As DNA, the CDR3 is TGTGCCAGCAGCTTCACGGACAGGGGGACAGGGGGAACGGACACTGAAGCTTTCTTT. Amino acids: CASSFTDRGTGGTDTEAFF.

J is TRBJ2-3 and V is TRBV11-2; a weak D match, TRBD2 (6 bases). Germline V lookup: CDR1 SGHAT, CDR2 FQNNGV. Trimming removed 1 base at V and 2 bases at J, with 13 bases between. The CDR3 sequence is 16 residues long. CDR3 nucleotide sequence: TGTGCCAGCAGCTTAGTTGGTAGCGGCTACACAGATACGCAGTATTTT. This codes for CASSLVGSGYTDTQYF. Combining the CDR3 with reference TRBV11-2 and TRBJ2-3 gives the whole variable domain EAGVAQSPRYKIIEKRQSVAFWCNPISGHATLYWYQQILGQGPKLLIQFQNNGVVDDSQLPKDRFSAERLKGVDSTLKIQPAKLEDSAVYLCASSLVGSGYTDTQYFGPGTRLTVL.

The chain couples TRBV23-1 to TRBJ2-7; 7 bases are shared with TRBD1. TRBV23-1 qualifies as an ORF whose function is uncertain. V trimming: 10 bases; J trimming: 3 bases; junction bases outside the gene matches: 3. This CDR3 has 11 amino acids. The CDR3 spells CAKTGNYEQYF. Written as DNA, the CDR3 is TGCGCCAAGACAGGGAACTACGAGCAGTACTTC.

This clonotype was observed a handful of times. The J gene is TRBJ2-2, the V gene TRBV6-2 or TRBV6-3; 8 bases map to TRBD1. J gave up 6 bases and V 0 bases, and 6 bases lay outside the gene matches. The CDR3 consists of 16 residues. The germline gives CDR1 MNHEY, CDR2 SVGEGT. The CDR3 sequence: CASSYSTGGRAGELFF. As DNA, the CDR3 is TGTGCCAGCAGTTACTCTACAGGGGGTAGGGCCGGGGAGCTGTTTTTT.

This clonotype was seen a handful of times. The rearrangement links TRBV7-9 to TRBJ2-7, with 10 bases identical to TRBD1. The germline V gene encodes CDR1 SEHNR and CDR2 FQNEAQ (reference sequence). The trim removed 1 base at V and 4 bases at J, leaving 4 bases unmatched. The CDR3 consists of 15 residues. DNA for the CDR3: TGTGCCAGCAGCTTAGGGGACAGGGGATCTTACGAGCAGTACTTC. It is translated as CASSLGDRGSYEQYF.

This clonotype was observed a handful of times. CDR3 in amino acids: CASSTHDISGLETQYF. The CDR3 nucleotides read TGTGCCAGCAGTACCCACGATATTAGCGGCCTAGAGACCCAGTACTTC. This rearrangement joins TRBV7-9 to TRBJ2-5, with a weak D call TRBD2 (6 bases). Germline loops: CDR1 SEHNR, CDR2 FQNEAQ (reference sequence). The CDR3 contains 16 residues. V was pared by 6 bases and J by 4 bases, with 21 bases between.

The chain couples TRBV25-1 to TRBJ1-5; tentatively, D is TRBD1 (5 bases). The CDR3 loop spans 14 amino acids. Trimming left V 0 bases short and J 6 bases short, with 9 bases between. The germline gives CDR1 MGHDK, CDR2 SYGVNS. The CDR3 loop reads CASSEYGDAQPQHF. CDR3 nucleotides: TGTGCCAGCAGTGAATACGGGGACGCTCAGCCCCAGCATTTT. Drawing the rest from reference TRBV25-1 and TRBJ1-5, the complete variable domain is EADIYQTPRYLVIGTGKKITLECSQTMGHDKMYWYQQDPGMELHLIHYSYGVNSTEKGDLSSESTVSRIRTEHFPLTLESARPSHTSQYLCASSEYGDAQPQHFGDGTRLSIL.

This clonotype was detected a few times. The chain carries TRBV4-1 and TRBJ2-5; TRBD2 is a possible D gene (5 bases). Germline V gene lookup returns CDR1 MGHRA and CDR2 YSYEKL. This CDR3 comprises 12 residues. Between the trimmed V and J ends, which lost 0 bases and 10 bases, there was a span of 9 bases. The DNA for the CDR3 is TGCGCCAGCAGCCAAGATGAGGGTATCCAGTACTTC. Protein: CASSQDEGIQYF.

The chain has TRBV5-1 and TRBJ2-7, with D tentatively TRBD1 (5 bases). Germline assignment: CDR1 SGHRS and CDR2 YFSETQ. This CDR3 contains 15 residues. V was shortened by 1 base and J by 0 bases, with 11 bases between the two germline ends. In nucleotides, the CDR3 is TGCGCCAGCAGCTTGACAGGATCTTCCTCCTACGAGCAGTACTTC. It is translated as CASSLTGSSSYEQYF.

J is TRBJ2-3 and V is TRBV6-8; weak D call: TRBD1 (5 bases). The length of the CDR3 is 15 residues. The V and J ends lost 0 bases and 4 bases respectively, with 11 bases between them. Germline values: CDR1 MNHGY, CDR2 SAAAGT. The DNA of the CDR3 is TGTGCCAGCAGTTACTCGATCAGGGCGGCAGATACGCAGTATTTT. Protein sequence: CASSYSIRAADTQYF.

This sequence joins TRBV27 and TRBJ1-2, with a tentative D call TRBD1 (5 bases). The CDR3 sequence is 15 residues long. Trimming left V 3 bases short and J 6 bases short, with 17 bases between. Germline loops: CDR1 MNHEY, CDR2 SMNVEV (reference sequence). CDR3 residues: CASSFQGTVGNGYTF. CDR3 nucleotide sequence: TGTGCCAGCAGTTTCCAGGGTACTGTCGGTAATGGCTACACCTTC.

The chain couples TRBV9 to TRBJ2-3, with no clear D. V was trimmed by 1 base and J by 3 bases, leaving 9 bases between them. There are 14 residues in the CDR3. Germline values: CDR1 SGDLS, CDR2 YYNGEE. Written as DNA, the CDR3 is TGTGCCAGCAGCGTACTCATAGGTACAGATACGCAGTATTTT. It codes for CASSVLIGTDTQYF.

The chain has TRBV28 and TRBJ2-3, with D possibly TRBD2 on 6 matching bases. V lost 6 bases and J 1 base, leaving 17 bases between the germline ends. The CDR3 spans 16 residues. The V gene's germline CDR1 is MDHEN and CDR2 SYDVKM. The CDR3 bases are TGTGCCAGCAGATTTACGATTGGCGGGGGCACAGATACGCAGTATTTT. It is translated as CASRFTIGGGTDTQYF.

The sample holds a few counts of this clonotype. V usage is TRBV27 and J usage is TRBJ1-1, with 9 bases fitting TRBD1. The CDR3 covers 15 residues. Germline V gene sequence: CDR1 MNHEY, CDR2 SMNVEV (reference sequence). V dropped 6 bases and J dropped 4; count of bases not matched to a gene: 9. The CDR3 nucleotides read TGTGCCAGCAGCCCCTCGACAGGGGGGAGCACTGAAGCTTTCTTT. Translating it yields CASSPSTGGSTEAFF.

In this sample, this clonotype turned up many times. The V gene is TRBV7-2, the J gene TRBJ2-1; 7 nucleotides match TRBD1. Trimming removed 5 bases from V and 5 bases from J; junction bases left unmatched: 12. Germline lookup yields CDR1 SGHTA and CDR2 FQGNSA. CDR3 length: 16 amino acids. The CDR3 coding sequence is TGTGCCAGCAGCGCATACGACAGGGCCCCTAACAATGAGCAGTTCTTC. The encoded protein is CASSAYDRAPNNEQFF.

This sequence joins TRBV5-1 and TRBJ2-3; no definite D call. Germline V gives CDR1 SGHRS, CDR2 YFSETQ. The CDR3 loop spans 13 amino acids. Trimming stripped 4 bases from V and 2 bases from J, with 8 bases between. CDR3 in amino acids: CASSPLFTDTQYF. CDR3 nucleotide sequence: TGCGCCAGCAGCCCGCTCTTCACAGATACGCAGTATTTT.

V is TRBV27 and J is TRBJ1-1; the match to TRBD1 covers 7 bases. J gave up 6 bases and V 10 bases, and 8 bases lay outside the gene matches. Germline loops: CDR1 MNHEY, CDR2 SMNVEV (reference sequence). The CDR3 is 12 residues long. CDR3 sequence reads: CATAGGRSEAFF. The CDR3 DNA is TGTGCCACTGCAGGGGGGAGGTCTGAAGCTTTCTTT.

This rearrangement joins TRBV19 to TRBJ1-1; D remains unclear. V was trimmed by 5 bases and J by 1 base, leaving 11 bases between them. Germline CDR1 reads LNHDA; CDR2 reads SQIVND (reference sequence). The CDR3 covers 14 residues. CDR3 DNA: TGTGCCAGTAGTGCCCTTTATGCGAACACTGAAGCTTTCTTT. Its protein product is CASSALYANTEAFF.

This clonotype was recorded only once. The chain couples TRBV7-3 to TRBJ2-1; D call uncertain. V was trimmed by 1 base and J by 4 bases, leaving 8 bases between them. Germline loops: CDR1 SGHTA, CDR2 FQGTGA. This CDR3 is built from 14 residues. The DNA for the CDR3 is TGTGCCAGCAGCTTAATACCAGGATACAATGAGCAGTTCTTC. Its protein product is CASSLIPGYNEQFF.

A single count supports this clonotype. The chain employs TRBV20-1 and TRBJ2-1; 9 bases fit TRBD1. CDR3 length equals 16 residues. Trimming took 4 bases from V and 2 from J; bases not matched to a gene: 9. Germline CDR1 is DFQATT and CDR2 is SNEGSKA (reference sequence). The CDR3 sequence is CSATTTGQGTYNEQFF. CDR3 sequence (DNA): TGCAGTGCTACTACAACGGGACAGGGAACCTACAATGAGCAGTTCTTC.

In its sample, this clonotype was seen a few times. The CDR3 DNA reads as TGCAGCGTCGCCGGGACAGATAACACCGGGGAGCTGTTTTTT. Protein sequence: CSVAGTDNTGELFF. The chain combines TRBV29-1 with TRBJ2-2; 7 bases are a match to TRBD1. CDR3 size: 14 residues. Germline CDR1 and CDR2: SQVTM and ANQGSEA. J lost 2 bases, V lost 6 bases, and 6 bases had no gene match.

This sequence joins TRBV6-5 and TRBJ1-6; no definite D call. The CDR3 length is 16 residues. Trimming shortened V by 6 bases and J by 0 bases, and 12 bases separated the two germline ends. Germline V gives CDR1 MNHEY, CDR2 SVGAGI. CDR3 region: CASRSDKSSYNSPLHF. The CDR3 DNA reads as TGTGCCAGCAGATCAGACAAGAGCTCCTATAATTCACCCCTCCACTTT.

As DNA, the CDR3 is TGTGCCAGCAGTTTGCAAGGGTTCTACGAGCAGTACTTC. It encodes CASSLQGFYEQYF. The chain links TRBV27 to TRBJ2-7; D is uncertain. Germline CDR1 MNHEY, CDR2 SMNVEV (reference sequence). This CDR3 region has 13 residues. Trimming shortened V by 3 bases and J by 3 bases, and 9 bases separated the two germline ends.

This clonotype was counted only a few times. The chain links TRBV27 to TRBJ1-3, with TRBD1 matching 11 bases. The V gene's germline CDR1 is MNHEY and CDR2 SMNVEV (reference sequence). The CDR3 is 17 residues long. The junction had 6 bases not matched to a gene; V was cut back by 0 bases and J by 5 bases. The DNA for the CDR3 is TGTGCCAGCAGTTTATCGGGGACAGGGGGAGGAAGAAACACCATATATTTT. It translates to CASSLSGTGGGRNTIYF.